This is a list of T cell receptor beta chains from one sample in a study of response to subunit inactivated influenza vaccine. One entry per CDR3 protein, called by TCRdb with MiXCR from the RT-PCR reads. Of about 520,000 distinct CDR3 sequences listed, about 25% were seen once; the top ten hold around 2%. Sequencing was performed on CD4+ T cells sorted from PBMCs, taken approximately 5 days after vaccination. The source is a man over 45 who received an inactivated influenza vaccine. Both conserved end residues are part of each CDR3. D genes are given only for firm matches. Where a row states a size, it is once, few, many or the class of an expanded clone; other rows omit it.

v_call	j_call	clone_size	d_call	cdr3_nt	cdr3_aa
TRBV4-2	TRBJ2-7	few	NA	TGTGCCAGCAGCTCCCCAGGACTTGGCGAGCAGTACTTC	CASSSPGLGEQYF
TRBV27	TRBJ2-7	few	TRBD2	TGTGCCAGCAGAACCCTTAGCGGGAGATTTTCGTACGAGCAGTACTTC	CASRTLSGRFSYEQYF
TRBV18	TRBJ1-6	few	NA	TGTGCCAGCTCACCGAAAGGCCCTTATAATTCACCCCTCCACTTT	CASSPKGPYNSPLHF
TRBV5-1	TRBJ1-1	NA	NA	TGCGCCAGCAGCTCACAGGGTGAGGTCACTGAAGCTTTCTTT	CASSSQGEVTEAFF
TRBV6-1	TRBJ2-1	few	TRBD2	TGTGCCAGCAGTGAAGTAGGGACTAGATACAATGAGCAGTTCTTC	CASSEVGTRYNEQFF
TRBV11-2	TRBJ2-1	NA	TRBD2	TGTGCCTTTTCGGGGCTAGCGGACTCCTACAATGAGCAGTTCTTC	CAFSGLADSYNEQFF
TRBV5-5	TRBJ1-1	few	NA	TGTGCCAGCAGCTTGGTGTGGGGGCTGGAAGCTTTCTTT	CASSLVWGLEAFF
TRBV9	TRBJ2-7	few	NA	TGTGCCAGCAGCGGCGGACACCCCTACGAGCAGTACTTC	CASSGGHPYEQYF
TRBV20-1	TRBJ1-2	NA	TRBD1	TGCAGTGCCCAGGGACAGGGAGGAGGCTACACCTTC	CSAQGQGGGYTF
TRBV7-2	TRBJ2-7	NA	TRBD1	TGTGCCAGCAGCTTCCACCTGTCCGGGACAGCCTACGAGCAGTACTTC	CASSFHLSGTAYEQYF
TRBV20-1	TRBJ1-1	few	NA	TGCAGTGCTAGGGGCGGGGTTGGGACTGGTTACACTGAAGCTTTCTTT	CSARGGVGTGYTEAFF
TRBV20-1	TRBJ2-4	many	TRBD1	TGCAGTGCTCGTGGACAGGGGGTAGCCAAAAACATTCAGTACTTC	CSARGQGVAKNIQYF
TRBV5-1	TRBJ2-3	NA	NA	TGCGCCAGCAGCTTCTCGCGGAGCACAGATACGCAGTATTTT	CASSFSRSTDTQYF
TRBV9	TRBJ2-1	NA	TRBD2	TGTGCCAGCAGCTCAACGTTGGGACTAGCCCGCTCCAATGAGCAGTTCTTC	CASSSTLGLARSNEQFF
TRBV20-1	TRBJ2-1	few	NA	TGCAGTGCTAGAAGTTACAGGGCCAGCTACAATGAGCAGTTCTTC	CSARSYRASYNEQFF
TRBV11-2	TRBJ1-3	few	NA	TGTGCCAGCAGCAAACGGACGGGAGGAAACACCATATATTTT	CASSKRTGGNTIYF
TRBV7-8	TRBJ2-7	NA	NA	TGTGCCAGCAGCTTAGGCAGGGGCGGTTCCTACGAGCAGTACTTC	CASSLGRGGSYEQYF
TRBV20-1	TRBJ2-3	few	NA	TGCAGTGAAAGAGGGGAGACGCCAGATACGCAGTATTTT	CSERGETPDTQYF
TRBV5-1	TRBJ1-5	few	TRBD1	TGCGCCAGCAGCTCCGGGACAGGCCCCAATCAGCCCCAGCATTTT	CASSSGTGPNQPQHF
TRBV28	TRBJ2-4	NA	NA	TGTGCCAGCAGTTTGGGCCGCCCAAACATTCAGTACTTC	CASSLGRPNIQYF
TRBV20-1	TRBJ2-3	NA	TRBD2	TGCAGTGCTAGTATGGTGCTAGCGGGAGGAGGGGATACGCAGTATTTT	CSASMVLAGGGDTQYF
TRBV4-3	TRBJ2-7	few	NA	TGCGCCAGCAGCCAAGATTTAGGCCGTGAGCAGTACTTC	CASSQDLGREQYF
TRBV6-5	TRBJ2-5	once	NA	TGTGCCAGCAGTTACGGAGGGGGCATAAAGGAGACCCAGTACTTC	CASSYGGGIKETQYF
TRBV20-1	TRBJ2-5	once	TRBD2	TGCAGTGCTTCAGGGACTAGCGCGACCCAAGAGACCCAGTACTTC	CSASGTSATQETQYF
TRBV12-3/TRBV12-4	TRBJ2-1	few	TRBD2	TGTGCCAGCACACCGGGACTAGCGGGGGGAGTTGGTGAGCAGTTCTTC	CASTPGLAGGVGEQFF
TRBV20-1	TRBJ2-1	few	TRBD2	TGCAGTGCTAAACCTGGGACTAGCGGGGGGGATGAGCAGTTCTTC	CSAKPGTSGGDEQFF
TRBV7-9	TRBJ2-7	NA	TRBD1	TGTGCCGGAACGACAGGGGCAAACCCCTACGAGCAGTACTTC	CAGTTGANPYEQYF
TRBV7-3	TRBJ2-7	NA	TRBD2	TGTGCCAGCGGATTCACTAGCGGCTCCTACGAGCAGTACTTC	CASGFTSGSYEQYF
TRBV10-3	TRBJ1-1	NA	NA	TGTGCCATCAGTGAACACAAAAAGAACACTGAAGCTTTCTTT	CAISEHKKNTEAFF
TRBV6-1	TRBJ1-4	NA	TRBD1	TGTGCCAGCAGGAACGACAGGGTGAATGAAAAACTGTTTTTT	CASRNDRVNEKLFF
TRBV7-9	TRBJ1-1	NA	NA	TGTGCCAGCAGCAGAGAGTCAAACACTGAAGCTTTCTTT	CASSRESNTEAFF
TRBV6-1	TRBJ2-2	NA	NA	TGTGCCAGCAGGGTGAGCAGGTCGAACATCGGGGAGCTGTTTTTT	CASRVSRSNIGELFF
TRBV20-1	TRBJ1-1	NA	NA	TGCACCGCGCCCTGGAACACTGAAGCTTTCTTT	CTAPWNTEAFF
TRBV18	TRBJ2-3	NA	NA	TGTGCCAGCTCATTCCTGGGGGCTATGACAGATACGCAGTATTTT	CASSFLGAMTDTQYF
TRBV12-3/TRBV12-4	TRBJ2-7	NA	NA	TGTGCCAGCAGTTTATACGGCCCGAGCTCCTACGAGCAGTACTTC	CASSLYGPSSYEQYF
TRBV20-1	TRBJ2-7	few	NA	TGCAGTGCTAGCGGGACGGTGACTGACTACGAGCAGTACTTC	CSASGTVTDYEQYF
TRBV6-1	TRBJ1-1	NA	TRBD1	TGTGCCAGCAGTGAACCAGGGGGGAACACTGAAGCTTTCTTT	CASSEPGGNTEAFF
TRBV5-6	TRBJ2-3	few	TRBD2	TGTGCCAGCAGCTGGGGGGGAGCTAGCACAGATACGCAGTATTTT	CASSWGGASTDTQYF
TRBV9	TRBJ2-3	NA	NA	TGTGCCAGCAGCGTAGATCCTAGCACAGATACGCAGTATTTT	CASSVDPSTDTQYF
TRBV19	TRBJ2-1	NA	NA	TGTGCCAGTGTTAGTTCGGGGAAGCAGTTCTTC	CASVSSGKQFF
TRBV4-1	TRBJ1-5	once	NA	TGCGCCAGCAGCTCCCGGACAACCTTCGATAGCAATCAGCCCCAGCATTTT	CASSSRTTFDSNQPQHF
TRBV20-1	TRBJ2-1	NA	TRBD1	TGCAGTGCGCTAACACCCGGGACAGGGAAAAATGAGCAGTTCTTC	CSALTPGTGKNEQFF
TRBV11-2	TRBJ2-7	few	TRBD2	TGTGCCAGCAGCCTCCTGGGTAGCGGGAGGCGGAGCTCCTACGAGCAGTACTTC	CASSLLGSGRRSSYEQYF
TRBV4-1	TRBJ2-5	NA	NA	TGCGCCAGCAGCCAAGAAGTGCAAGAGACCCAGTACTTC	CASSQEVQETQYF
TRBV4-2	TRBJ2-1	NA	NA	TGTGCCAGCAGCCAAGGGGGGCTACGGGACAATGAGCAGTTCTTC	CASSQGGLRDNEQFF
TRBV10-3	TRBJ2-2	NA	TRBD1	TGTGCCATCAGTGGGACAGGGGTCCCCGGGGAGCTGTTTTTT	CAISGTGVPGELFF
TRBV7-2	TRBJ2-5	NA	TRBD2	TGTGCCAGCAGCAAAGGTGGGACCACGGGAGGAGAGACCCAGTACTTC	CASSKGGTTGGETQYF
TRBV11-2	TRBJ2-5	once	TRBD2	TGTGCCAGCAGCTTAGATCGGTGGCGGGGGGGTTATCGGTCAGAGACCCAGTACTTC	CASSLDRWRGGYRSETQYF
TRBV12-3/TRBV12-4	TRBJ2-7	NA	TRBD1	TGTGCCAGCAGTTTCTCCCCCCTGGGACAGACCTACGAGCAGTACTTC	CASSFSPLGQTYEQYF
TRBV24-1	TRBJ2-1	few	TRBD2	TGTGCCACCAGTGTTCAACTAGCGGGAGGCAGTGAGCAGTTCTTC	CATSVQLAGGSEQFF